The next 24 T cell receptor beta chains were all read from a single sample in a study of T cell changes during pregnancy in multiple sclerosis. The repertoire was sequenced with immunoSEQ multiplex PCR; TCRdb's copy has only in-frame clones and lacks some. In the table there are some 93,000 clones, about 92% of which are singletons. Specimen: peripheral blood, collected after pregnancy. The source is a female donor with multiple sclerosis, enrolled in a pregnancy study.

V is TRBV5-1 and J is TRBJ1-1; D is uncertain. Germline V gene data show CDR1 as SGHRS and CDR2 as YFSETQ. V was trimmed by 2 bases and J by 1 base, leaving 9 bases between them. The CDR3 runs 14 residues. The CDR3 loop is CASSLVGPNTEAFF. In nucleotides, the CDR3 is TGCGCCAGCAGCTTAGTCGGTCCGAACACTGAAGCTTTCTTT.

The chain uses TRBV6-6 and TRBJ1-2; TRBD1 matches 7 bases. Germline trimming cut 4 bases from V and 8 bases from J; bases unmatched to any gene: 1. CDR1 and CDR2 (germline): MNHNY, SVGAGI (reference sequence). The CDR3 runs to 11 residues. CDR3 sequence: CASSSTGGYTF. Here the CDR3 DNA reads TGTGCCAGCAGTTCGACAGGGGGCTACACCTTC.

The CDR3 nucleotides read TGTGCCAGCAGCTTCTCTAGCGGGAGCCTCAATGAGCAGTTCTTC. This sequence encodes CASSFSSGSLNEQFF. V is TRBV13 and J is TRBJ2-1; TRBD2 matches 10 bases. The CDR3 contains 15 residues. V gave up 3 bases and J gave up 6 bases; unmatched junction bases: 5. The germline V gene has CDR1 PRHDT and CDR2 FYEKMQ (reference sequence).

The J gene is TRBJ1-2, the V gene TRBV6-6, with 8 bases fitting TRBD1. The CDR3 sequence is 13 residues long. Germline V CDR1 and CDR2: MNHNY, SVGAGI (reference sequence). V lost 4 bases, J lost 4 bases, and 2 bases stayed unmatched. The CDR3 nucleotides read TGTGCCAGCAGTTCGGGACAGGTCTATGGCTACACCTTC. The encoded protein is CASSSGQVYGYTF.

This chain uses TRBV30 with TRBJ1-2; 7 positions agree with TRBD1. CDR1 is GTSNPN, CDR2 SVGIG, per germline (reference sequence). The ends lost 3 bases at V and 8 bases at J; junction bases unmatched: 6. This CDR3 is 12 amino acids long. The CDR3 reads CAWRAGTAGYTF. CDR3 nucleotide sequence: TGTGCCTGGAGGGCTGGGACAGCAGGCTACACCTTC. Full variable domain (outside the CDR3, taken from reference TRBV30 and TRBJ1-2): SQTIHQWPATLVQPVGSPLSLECTVEGTSNPNLYWYRQAAGRGLQLLFYSVGIGQISSEVPQNLSASRPQDRQFILSSKKLLLSDSGFYLCAWRAGTAGYTFGSGTRLTVV.

This rearrangement joins TRBV27 to TRBJ1-5, with 7 bases lining up with TRBD1. J was trimmed by 6 bases and V by 5 bases; bases with no gene match: 10. The germline V gene has CDR1 MNHEY and CDR2 SMNVEV (reference sequence). This CDR3 has 15 residues. The CDR3 region has the DNA TGTGCCAGCAGTAGGACCACAGGGGTAAGTCAGCCCCAGCATTTT. Amino acid sequence: CASSRTTGVSQPQHF.

A note on this clone: A read error may account for a junction end that differs from germline. The chain uses TRBV30 and TRBJ2-7, with TRBD2 as a possible D gene (6 bases). Germline V gives CDR1 GTSNPN, CDR2 SVGIG (reference sequence). This CDR3 is 11 amino acids long. The CDR3 DNA follows: TGCTCGGGGCGGAGGGACTACGAGCAGTACTTC. This encodes CSGRRDYEQYF.

CDR3 sequence: CASGLRAGGIYEQYF. The CDR3, as DNA: TGTGCTAGTGGTTTGAGGGCAGGGGGAATCTACGAGCAGTACTTC. The gene calls are TRBV12-5 and TRBJ2-7, with 7 bases lining up with TRBD1. CDR1 is LGHNT and CDR2 is FRNRAP in the germline V gene. This CDR3 comprises 15 residues. J lost 3 bases, V lost 2 bases, and 7 bases had no gene match.

This chain connects TRBV27 to TRBJ1-2, with a tentative D call TRBD1 (5 bases). The CDR3 covers 14 residues. CDR1 is MNHEY, CDR2 SMNVEV, per germline (reference sequence). The germline V and J ends were trimmed by 4 bases and 1 base, with 10 bases remaining between them. The CDR3 DNA reads as TGTGCCAGCAGTTGGAGCCAGGGTAACTATGGCTACACCTTC. It encodes CASSWSQGNYGYTF.

The chain employs TRBV6-4 and TRBJ2-3; 7 bases are a match to TRBD2. J gave up 3 bases and V 3 bases, and 0 bases lay outside the gene matches. The germline gives CDR1 MRHNA, CDR2 SNTAGT. CDR3 length: 13 amino acids. The CDR3 nucleotides read TGTGCCAGCAGTGAGCGGGAGACAGATACGCAGTATTTT. Residues: CASSERETDTQYF.

J is TRBJ1-2 and V is TRBV5-1; 8 nucleotides align to TRBD1. J gave up 3 bases and V 0 bases, and 1 base lay outside the gene matches. Germline V lookup: CDR1 SGHRS, CDR2 YFSETQ. The CDR3 sequence is 14 residues long. The DNA of the CDR3 is TGCGCCAGCAGCTTGGAACAGGGGGACTATGGCTACACCTTC. Translation gives CASSLEQGDYGYTF.

This chain links TRBV14 with TRBJ1-5; possible D gene TRBD1, 6 bases. Trimming pared 4 bases from V and 5 bases from J, leaving 21 bases between. The length of the CDR3 is 17 residues. Germline V gene sequence: CDR1 SGHDN, CDR2 FVKESK. Here the CDR3 DNA reads TGTGCCAGCAGCCTAAAGACCAAGACAGGTCCGTATCAGCCCCAGCATTTT. Translated, it gives CASSLKTKTGPYQPQHF.

V is TRBV12-5 and J is TRBJ2-2; TRBD1 agrees at 7 bases. V lost 1 base, J lost 5 bases, and 4 bases stayed unmatched. CDR1 is LGHNT, CDR2 FRNRAP, per germline. The CDR3 is made up of 15 amino acids. CDR3 loop: CASGLGQGSTGELFF. CDR3 sequence (DNA): TGTGCTAGTGGTTTGGGACAGGGATCAACCGGGGAGCTGTTTTTT.

A note on this clone: This could be a read error, since a much larger clone is one nucleotide away. The V call is TRBV7-2, the J call TRBJ2-2; the match to TRBD1 covers 8 bases. The trim removed 7 bases at V and 0 bases at J, leaving 4 bases unmatched. The CDR3 sequence is 15 residues long. Germline V lookup: CDR1 SGHTA, CDR2 FQGNSA. The CDR3 DNA reads as TGTGCCAGCACCTCACAGGGGGCGAACACCGGGGAGCTGTTTTTT. Its protein product is CASTSQGANTGELFF.

This clone was recorded once. The gene calls are TRBV2 and TRBJ2-1; 11 nucleotides align to TRBD2. The CDR3 sequence is 17 residues long. Germline CDR1 reads SNHLY; CDR2 reads FYNNEI. Trimming removed 10 bases from V and 7 bases from J; junction bases left unmatched: 18. CDR3 sequence reads: CATKGLADPNEKNEQFF. CDR3 in DNA: TGTGCCACAAAGGGACTAGCGGACCCTAACGAGAAGAATGAGCAGTTCTTC.

The gene calls are TRBV5-1 and TRBJ1-1; tentative D call: TRBD1 (6 bases). The germline CDR1 and CDR2 sequences are SGHRS and YFSETQ. This CDR3 is 14 amino acids long. V lost 2 bases to trimming and J lost 0 bases, with 8 bases between them. CDR3 sequence reads: CASSLQGVNTEAFF. As DNA, the CDR3 is TGCGCCAGCAGCTTACAGGGTGTGAACACTGAAGCTTTCTTT. The variable domain in full, with the rest retrieved from reference TRBV5-1 and TRBJ1-1, is KAGVTQTPRYLIKTRGQQVTLSCSPISGHRSVSWYQQTPGQGLQFLFEYFSETQRNKGNFPGRFSGRQFSNSRSEMNVSTLELGDSALYLCASSLQGVNTEAFFGQGTRLTVV.

This chain links TRBV14 with TRBJ2-2; 7 bases fit TRBD1. J gave up 4 bases and V 4 bases, and 6 bases lay outside the gene matches. The CDR3 is made up of 15 amino acids. CDR1 is SGHDN and CDR2 is FVKESK in the germline V gene. The CDR3 DNA is TGTGCCAGCAGCCTCCCGACAGGGCTCACCGGGGAGCTGTTTTTT. This encodes CASSLPTGLTGELFF. Looking up the rest from reference TRBV14 and TRBJ2-2 gives the full variable domain: EAGVTQFPSHSVIEKGQTVTLRCDPISGHDNLYWYRRVMGKEIKFLLHFVKESKQDESGMPNNRFLAERTGGTYSTLKVQPAELEDSGVYFCASSLPTGLTGELFFGEGSRLTVL.

The chain uses TRBV6-5 and TRBJ2-2; D gene ambiguous. The CDR3 is made up of 14 amino acids. The germline V gene has CDR1 MNHEY and CDR2 SVGAGI. V was cut by 2 bases and J by 1 base, with 5 bases left in between. The chain's CDR3 is CASSYHQNTGELFF. The DNA for the CDR3 is TGTGCCAGCAGTTACCATCAGAACACCGGGGAGCTGTTTTTT.

This sequence joins TRBV5-1 and TRBJ1-2; a possible D gene is TRBD1 (6 bases). The germline CDR1 and CDR2 sequences are SGHRS and YFSETQ. This CDR3 has 14 residues. The V end was cut by 0 bases, the J end by 8 bases, with 14 bases between. The CDR3 region is CASSLDQNRGGYTF. DNA of the CDR3: TGCGCCAGCAGCTTGGACCAAAATAGGGGGGGCTACACCTTC.

The chain has TRBV29-1 and TRBJ2-7; 8 bases are a match to TRBD1. V shed 4 bases and J 6 bases; nucleotides not matched to a gene: 5. The CDR3 is 12 residues long. CDR1 and CDR2 (germline): SQVTM, ANQGSEA. CDR3 DNA: TGCAGCGTTGTGAGGGACAGGACCGAGCAGTACTTC. As protein: CSVVRDRTEQYF.

The chain employs TRBV6-6 and TRBJ1-2; possibly TRBD1 for D (6 bases). The V end lost 7 bases, the J end lost 7 bases, and 16 bases lay between the germline ends. Germline-derived CDR1 and CDR2 are MNHNY and SVGAGI (reference sequence). This CDR3 comprises 13 residues. The CDR3: CASIGTNASGYTF. DNA for the CDR3: TGTGCCAGCATCGGGACAAATGCTAGTGGCTACACCTTC.

The chain recombines TRBV18 with TRBJ1-5, with D hard to call. V lost 3 bases to trimming and J lost 4 bases, with 4 bases between them. The CDR3 spans 12 residues. In germline, CDR1 is KGHSH, CDR2 LQKENI. CDR3 residues: CASSPENQPQHF. Here the CDR3 DNA reads TGTGCCAGCTCACCCGAGAATCAGCCCCAGCATTTT.

The rearrangement uses TRBV13 and TRBJ2-7, with 8 positions matching TRBD2. CDR3 length: 15 amino acids. With 1 base clipped from V and 5 bases from J, the junction kept 7 bases outside the gene matches. Germline V gene lookup returns CDR1 PRHDT and CDR2 FYEKMQ (reference sequence). The CDR3 sequence: CASSLEGLGVHEQYF. The DNA for the CDR3 is TGTGCCAGCAGCTTAGAGGGACTAGGGGTGCACGAGCAGTACTTC.

The chain joins TRBV4-2 to TRBJ1-1; tentatively, D is TRBD1 (6 bases). Germline CDR1 is LGHNA and CDR2 is YNFKEQ. The CDR3 sequence is 16 residues long. Trimming shortened V by 3 bases and J by 0 bases, and 14 bases separated the two germline ends. The CDR3 DNA is TGTGCCAGCAGCCATCGTATGACAGGAATGAACACTGAAGCTTTCTTT. It codes for CASSHRMTGMNTEAFF.